This T cell receptor (beta chain) was recorded in a study of blood T cell repertoires in COVID-19. Study-wide background: Samples of COVID-19 (acute and convalescent) were obtained from the United States, Italy and Spain. PBMCs, B-cell-depleted T cells, or T cells were the source of the cDNA or gDNA that made up the material.

Germline V CDR1 and CDR2: ENHRY, SYGVKD. V was trimmed by 10 bases and J by 2 bases, leaving 17 bases between them. The CDR3 runs 15 residues. Authors' data handling: Amplifying reference gene primers gave estimates of nucleated cell counts. Assay: immunoSEQ multiplex PCR; the TCRdb copy retains only in-frame clones and omits some. V, J and clone size derive from that table, while D and trimming were established from the DNA sequence. The data show roughly 62,000 clones, more than 85% seen once. The source material was peripheral blood. The genes are TRBV10-3 and TRBJ2-2, with D possibly TRBD2 on 6 matching bases. This TCR derives from a man in his 70s with acute or convalescent COVID-19. The CDR3 DNA is TGTGCCACCCGGTTTGGAGGGCGAAACACCGGGGAGCTGTTTTTT. This gives the protein CATRFGGRNTGELFF.